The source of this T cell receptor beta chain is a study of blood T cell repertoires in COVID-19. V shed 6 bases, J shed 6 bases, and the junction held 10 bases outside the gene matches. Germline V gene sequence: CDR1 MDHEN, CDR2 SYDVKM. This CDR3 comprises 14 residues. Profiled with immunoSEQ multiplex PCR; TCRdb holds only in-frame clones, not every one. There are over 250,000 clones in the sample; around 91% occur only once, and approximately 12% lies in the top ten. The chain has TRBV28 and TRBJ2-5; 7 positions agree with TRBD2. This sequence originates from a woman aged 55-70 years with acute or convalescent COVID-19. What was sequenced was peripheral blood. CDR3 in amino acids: CASSQTTSDQTQYF. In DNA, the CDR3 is TGTGCCAGCAGCCAAACTACTAGCGACCAGACCCAGTACTTC.